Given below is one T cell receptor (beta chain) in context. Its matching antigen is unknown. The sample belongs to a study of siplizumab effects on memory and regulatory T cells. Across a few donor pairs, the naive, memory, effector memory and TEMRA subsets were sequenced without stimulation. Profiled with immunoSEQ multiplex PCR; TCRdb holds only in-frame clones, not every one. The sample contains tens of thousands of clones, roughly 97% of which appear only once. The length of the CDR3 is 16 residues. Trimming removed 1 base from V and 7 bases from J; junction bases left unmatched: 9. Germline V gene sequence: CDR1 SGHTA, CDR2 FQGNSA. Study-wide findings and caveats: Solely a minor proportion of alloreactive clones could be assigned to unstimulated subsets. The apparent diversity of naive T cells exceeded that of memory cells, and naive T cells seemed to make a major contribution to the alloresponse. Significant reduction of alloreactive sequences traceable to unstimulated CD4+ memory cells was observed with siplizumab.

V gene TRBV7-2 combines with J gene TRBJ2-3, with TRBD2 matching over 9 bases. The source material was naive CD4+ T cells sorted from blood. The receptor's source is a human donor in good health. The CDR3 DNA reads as TGTGCCAGCAGCTTAGTAGGGCGGGGGGGCCAAAATACGCAGTATTTT. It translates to CASSLVGRGGQNTQYF.